This T cell receptor beta chain was recovered during a study of T cells after yellow fever vaccination. Via MiXCR, TCRdb re-called the 5' RACE reads, giving one row per CDR3 protein. Of some 320,000 distinct CDR3 sequences listed, approximately 9% are singletons. The CDR3 loop spans 14 amino acids. V lost 1 base to trimming and J lost 3 bases, with 6 bases between them. Germline V gene sequence: CDR1 MGHRA, CDR2 YSYEKL. This clonotype was seen at least ten times. The V call is TRBV4-1, the J call TRBJ2-2; no clear D gene. Here the sequenced sample was PBMCs, taken on the day of the first yellow fever vaccination. The receptor was derived from a man aged 18 to 35 who received the YFV17D yellow fever vaccine. The CDR3 reads CASSQAQYTGELFF. The CDR3 DNA is TGCGCCAGCAGCCAAGCCCAGTACACCGGGGAGCTGTTTTTT.